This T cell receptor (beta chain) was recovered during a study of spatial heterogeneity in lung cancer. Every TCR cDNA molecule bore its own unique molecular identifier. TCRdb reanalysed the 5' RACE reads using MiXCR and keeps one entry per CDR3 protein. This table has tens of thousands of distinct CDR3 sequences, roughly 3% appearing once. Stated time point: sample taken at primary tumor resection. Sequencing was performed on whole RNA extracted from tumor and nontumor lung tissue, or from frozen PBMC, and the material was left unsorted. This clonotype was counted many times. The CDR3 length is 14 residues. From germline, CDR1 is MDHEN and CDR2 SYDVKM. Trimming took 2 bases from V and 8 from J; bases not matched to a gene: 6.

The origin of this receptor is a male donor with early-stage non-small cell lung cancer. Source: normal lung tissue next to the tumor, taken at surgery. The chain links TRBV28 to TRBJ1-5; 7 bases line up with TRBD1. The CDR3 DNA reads TGTGCCAGCAGTTTAGTCCCACAGGGGAAGCCCCAGCATTTT. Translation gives CASSLVPQGKPQHF.